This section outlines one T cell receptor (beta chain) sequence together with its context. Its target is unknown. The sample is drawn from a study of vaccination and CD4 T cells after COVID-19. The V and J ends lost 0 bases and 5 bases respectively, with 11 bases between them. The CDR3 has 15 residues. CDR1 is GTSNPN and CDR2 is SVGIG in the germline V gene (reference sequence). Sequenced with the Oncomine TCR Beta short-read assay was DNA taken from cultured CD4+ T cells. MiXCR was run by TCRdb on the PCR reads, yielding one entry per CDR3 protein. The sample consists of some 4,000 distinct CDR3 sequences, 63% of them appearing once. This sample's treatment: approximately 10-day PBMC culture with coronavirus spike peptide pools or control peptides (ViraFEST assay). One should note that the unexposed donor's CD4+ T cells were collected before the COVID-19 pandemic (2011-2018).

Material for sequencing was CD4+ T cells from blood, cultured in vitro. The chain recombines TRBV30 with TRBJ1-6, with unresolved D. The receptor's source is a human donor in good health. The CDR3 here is CAWSVLGRNNSPLHF. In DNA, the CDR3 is TGTGCCTGGAGTGTACTCGGTCGGAATAATTCACCCCTCCACTTT.